This TCR beta chain was sequenced for a study of blood T cell repertoires in COVID-19. About the study: Both acute and convalescent COVID-19 samples were obtained from the United States, Italy and Spain.

Individuals aged roughly 18 to 95 years were recruited from about two dozen US areas. Allocation to cohorts depended on clinical history reported by the participants. Resolution of symptoms, clearance, or two negative PCRs was present in recovered Cohort 3 donors. Clones were sequenced by immunoSEQ multiplex PCR, and TCRdb holds only the in-frame ones, with some missing. Of 250,000 or so clones listed, 86% were seen once; the top ten hold approximately 1.6%. CDR1 is SGHTS, CDR2 YDEGEE, per germline. The CDR3 sequence is 14 residues long. The J segment lost 4 bases and the V segment lost 3 bases, leaving 5 bases of the junction unmatched.

This chain joins TRBV5-8 and TRBJ1-1, with 8 bases aligning to TRBD1. The sequenced sample was PBMCs or T cells enriched from blood (not recorded which). The clonotype was recovered from a man in his forties who had recovered from COVID-19. This CDR3 reads CASSWQTGATEAFF. CDR3 nucleotide sequence: TGTGCCAGCAGCTGGCAGACAGGGGCCACTGAAGCTTTCTTT.